A single sample is the source of the 7 T cell receptor beta chains below, sequenced in a study of identical twins. MiXCR, run by TCRdb on the 5' RACE reads, gives a single entry per CDR3 protein. Among nearly 650,000 distinct CDR3 sequences listed, about 7.6% were seen once. The same sample was also studied in work on yellow fever vaccine responses in identical twins.

The material sequenced was PBMCs. The receptors derive from a young woman in good health.

This chain links TRBV10-3 with TRBJ2-1; 12 bases match TRBD2. Unmatched junction bases numbered 5, after V lost 4 bases and J lost 7 bases. This CDR3 spans 15 amino acids. In germline, CDR1 is ENHRY, CDR2 SYGVKD. CDR3 nucleotide sequence: TGTGCCATCAGTGCGACTAGCGGGGGCCCTAATGAGCAGTTCTTC. It yields the protein CAISATSGGPNEQFF.

Only a few counts were recorded for this clonotype. The chain joins TRBV6-1 to TRBJ2-7, with 7 bases aligning to TRBD2. V dropped 10 bases and J dropped 2; count of bases not matched to a gene: 8. The CDR3 runs to 13 residues. Germline V gene sequence: CDR1 MNHNS, CDR2 SASEGT. The CDR3 nucleotides are TGTGCCACTAAAAGCGGGGACGCCTACGAGCAGTACGTC. Protein product: CATKSGDAYEQYV.

This clonotype showed up many times. CDR3 protein: CASSWTVGGTEAFF. Here the CDR3 DNA reads TGTGCCAGCAGCTGGACGGTGGGGGGAACTGAAGCTTTCTTT. V is TRBV12-3 or TRBV12-4 and J is TRBJ1-1; the D gene is possibly TRBD1 (5 bases). The V end was cut by 6 bases, the J end by 5 bases, with 16 bases between. The CDR3 runs 14 residues.

The V gene is TRBV24-1, the J gene TRBJ2-1; a possible D gene is TRBD2 (5 bases). Germline loops: CDR1 KGHDR, CDR2 SFDVKD. The CDR3 has 16 residues. The germline V and J ends were trimmed by 4 bases and 0 bases, with 12 bases remaining between them. The CDR3 DNA sequence: TGTGCCACCAGTGAAACGGGATCTAGCTCCTACAATGAGCAGTTCTTC. Protein sequence: CATSETGSSSYNEQFF.

This clonotype appeared many times. The chain employs TRBV7-2 and TRBJ2-1, with TRBD2 matching over 12 bases. This CDR3 region has 15 residues. Per the germline V gene, CDR1 is SGHTA and CDR2 is FQGNSA. The V gene end was trimmed by 5 bases and the J gene end by 4 bases; junction bases not matched to a gene: 3. The CDR3 DNA reads as TGTGCCAGCAGCGCCACTAGCGGGGGGTACAATGAGCAGTTCTTC. Amino acid sequence: CASSATSGGYNEQFF.

The table lists this clonotype with many counts. The CDR3 bases are TGTGCCAGCAGCTCGAGAGGGACGACCCTATACAATGAGCAGTTCTTC. Its protein product is CASSSRGTTLYNEQFF. The rearrangement joins TRBV3-1 to TRBJ2-1, with D possibly called TRBD1 or TRBD2 (5 bases each). Deletions cut 5 bases from V and 4 bases from J, with 18 bases between. The CDR3 has 16 residues. Per germline, CDR1 LGHDT and CDR2 YNNKEL (reference sequence).

This clonotype has only a few counts. The CDR3, as DNA: TGCAGTGCTAGAGCGGGTGGGGAAAAACTGTTTTTT. Amino acids: CSARAGGEKLFF. The chain has TRBV20-1 and TRBJ1-4; D unclear. The germline V gene has CDR1 DFQATT and CDR2 SNEGSKA (reference sequence). CDR3 size: 12 residues. The germline V and J ends were trimmed by 1 base and 8 bases, with 8 bases remaining between them.